This T cell receptor beta chain originates from a study of T-cell memory formation after mild COVID-19. Broader study findings: Several responding clones turned up in pre-infection memory, indicating that cross-reactive memory may have taken part. Among clones contracting day 15 to 85, CD4/CD8 was balanced, whereas later expanders leaned CD4+.

5'RACE, which relied on constant-segment primers, yielded TCR alpha and TCR beta cDNA libraries carrying sample barcodes and UMIs. TCRdb fed the 5' RACE reads into MiXCR, producing one record per CDR3 protein. This sample has 250,000 to 350,000 distinct CDR3 sequences, with 15% to 20% found just once. This clonotype showed up many times. Its antigen is not identified. The CDR3 covers 14 residues. Germline V gives CDR1 MRHNA, CDR2 SNTAGT. The V and J ends lost 6 bases and 0 bases, in that order; junction bases with no gene match: 2. The chain is built from TRBV6-4 and TRBJ2-3, with 8 bases fitting TRBD2. The material sequenced was PBMCs or a T cell subset sorted from them (not recorded which). The receptor's source is a young man who had mild COVID-19 (a few samples of this study predate the infection). Cell type and time point are not known. CDR3 protein: CASSGGASTDTQYF. As DNA, the CDR3 is TGTGCCAGCAGCGGGGGGGCTAGCACAGATACGCAGTATTTT.